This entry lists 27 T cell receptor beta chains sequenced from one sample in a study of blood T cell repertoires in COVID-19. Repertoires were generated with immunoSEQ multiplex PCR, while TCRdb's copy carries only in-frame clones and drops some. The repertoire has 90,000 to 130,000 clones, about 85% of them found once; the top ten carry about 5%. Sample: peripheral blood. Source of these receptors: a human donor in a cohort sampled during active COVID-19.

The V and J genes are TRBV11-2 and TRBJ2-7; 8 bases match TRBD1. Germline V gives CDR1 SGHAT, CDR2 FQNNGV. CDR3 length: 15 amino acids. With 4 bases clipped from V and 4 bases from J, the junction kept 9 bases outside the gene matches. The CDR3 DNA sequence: TGTGCCAGCAGCTCAATTCAGGACAGGGTTTACGAGCAGTACTTC. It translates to CASSSIQDRVYEQYF.

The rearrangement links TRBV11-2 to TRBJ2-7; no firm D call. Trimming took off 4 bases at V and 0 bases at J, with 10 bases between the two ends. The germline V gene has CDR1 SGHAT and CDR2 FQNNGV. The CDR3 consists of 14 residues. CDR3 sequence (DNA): TGTGCCAGCAGCTCTGGCCCGTCCTCCTACGAGCAGTACTTC. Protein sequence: CASSSGPSSYEQYF.

The CDR3 reads CATSREAGIGEQYF. CDR3 coding DNA: TGTGCCACCAGCAGAGAGGCAGGGATAGGCGAGCAGTACTTC. The chain links TRBV15 to TRBJ2-7, with TRBD1 as a possible D gene (5 bases). The CDR3 totals 14 residues. Germline lookup yields CDR1 LNHNV and CDR2 YYDKDF (reference sequence). Trimming left V 0 bases short and J 6 bases short, with 12 bases between. Full variable domain (rest looked up from reference TRBV15 and TRBJ2-7): DAMVIQNPRYQVTQFGKPVTLSCSQTLNHNVMYWYQQKSSQAPKLLFHYYDKDFNNEADTPDNFQSRRPNTSFCFLDIRSPGLGDTAMYLCATSREAGIGEQYFGPGTRLTVT.

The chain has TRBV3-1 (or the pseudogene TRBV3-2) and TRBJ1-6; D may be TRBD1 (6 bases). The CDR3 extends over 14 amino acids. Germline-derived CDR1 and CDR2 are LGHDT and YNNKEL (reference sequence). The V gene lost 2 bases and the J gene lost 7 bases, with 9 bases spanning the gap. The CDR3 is CASSQTGLNSPLHF. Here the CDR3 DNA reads TGTGCCAGCAGCCAAACAGGGCTGAATTCACCCCTCCACTTT.

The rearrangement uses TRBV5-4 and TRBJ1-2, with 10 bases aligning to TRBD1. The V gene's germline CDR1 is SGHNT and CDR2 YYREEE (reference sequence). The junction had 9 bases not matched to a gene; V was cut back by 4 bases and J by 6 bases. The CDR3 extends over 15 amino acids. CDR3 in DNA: TGTGCCAGCAGCCGAGCCGGGACAGGGGAGGATGGCTACACCTTC. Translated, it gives CASSRAGTGEDGYTF.

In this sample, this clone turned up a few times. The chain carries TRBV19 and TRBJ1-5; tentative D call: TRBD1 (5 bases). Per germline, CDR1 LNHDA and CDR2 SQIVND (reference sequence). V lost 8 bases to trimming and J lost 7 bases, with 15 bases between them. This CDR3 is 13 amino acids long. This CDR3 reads CASCSGSGQPQHF. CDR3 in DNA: TGTGCCAGTTGCTCAGGGTCAGGACAGCCCCAGCATTTT.

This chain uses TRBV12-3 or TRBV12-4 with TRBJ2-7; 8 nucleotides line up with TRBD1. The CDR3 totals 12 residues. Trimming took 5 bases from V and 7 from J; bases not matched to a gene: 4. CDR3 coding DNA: TGTGCCAGCAGTCTGACAGGGGTAGAGCAGTACTTC. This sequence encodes CASSLTGVEQYF.

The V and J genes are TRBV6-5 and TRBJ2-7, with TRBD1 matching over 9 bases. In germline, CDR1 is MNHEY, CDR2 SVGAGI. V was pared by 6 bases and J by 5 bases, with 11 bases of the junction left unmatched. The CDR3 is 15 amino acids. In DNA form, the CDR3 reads TGTGCCAGCAGATCCTCCGGGACAGGGCGCGACGAGCAGTACTTC. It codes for CASRSSGTGRDEQYF.

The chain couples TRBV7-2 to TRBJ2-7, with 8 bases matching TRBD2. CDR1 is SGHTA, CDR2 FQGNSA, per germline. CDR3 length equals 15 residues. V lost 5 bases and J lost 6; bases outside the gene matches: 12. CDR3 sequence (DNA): TGTGCCAGCAGCCAGCAGCTCGGACTAGCTGGCGAGCAGTACTTC. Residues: CASSQQLGLAGEQYF.

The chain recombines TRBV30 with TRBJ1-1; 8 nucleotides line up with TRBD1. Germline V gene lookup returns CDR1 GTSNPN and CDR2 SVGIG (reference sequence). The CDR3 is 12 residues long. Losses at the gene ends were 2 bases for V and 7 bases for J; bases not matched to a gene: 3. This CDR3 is CAWSPQGDEAFF. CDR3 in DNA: TGTGCCTGGAGTCCACAGGGGGATGAAGCTTTCTTT.

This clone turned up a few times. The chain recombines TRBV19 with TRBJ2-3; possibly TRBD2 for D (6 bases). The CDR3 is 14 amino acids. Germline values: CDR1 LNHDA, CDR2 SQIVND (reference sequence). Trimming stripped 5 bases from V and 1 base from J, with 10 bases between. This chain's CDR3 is CASSVASGTDTQYF. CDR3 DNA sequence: TGTGCCAGTAGTGTAGCTAGCGGCACAGATACGCAGTATTTT.

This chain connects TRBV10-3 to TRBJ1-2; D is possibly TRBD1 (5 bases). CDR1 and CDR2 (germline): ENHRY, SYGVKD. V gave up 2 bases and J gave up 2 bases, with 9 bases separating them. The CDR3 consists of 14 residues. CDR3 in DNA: TGTGCCATCAGTGAGGGAGGGGAGAACTATGGCTACACCTTC. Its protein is CAISEGGENYGYTF.

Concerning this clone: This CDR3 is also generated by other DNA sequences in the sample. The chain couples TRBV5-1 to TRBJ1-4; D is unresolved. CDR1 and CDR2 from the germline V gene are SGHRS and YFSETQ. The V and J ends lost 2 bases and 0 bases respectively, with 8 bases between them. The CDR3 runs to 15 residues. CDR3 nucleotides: TGCGCCAGCAGCTTTTATCGTGCAACTAATGAAAAACTGTTTTTT. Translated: CASSFYRATNEKLFF.

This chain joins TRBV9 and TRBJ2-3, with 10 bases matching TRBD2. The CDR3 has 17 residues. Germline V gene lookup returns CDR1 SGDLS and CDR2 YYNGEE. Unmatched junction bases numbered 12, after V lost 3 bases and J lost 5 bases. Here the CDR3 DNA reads TGTGCCAGCAGCGCCCAGGAAAGCGGGAGGGCCAGAGATACGCAGTATTTT. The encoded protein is CASSAQESGRARDTQYF.

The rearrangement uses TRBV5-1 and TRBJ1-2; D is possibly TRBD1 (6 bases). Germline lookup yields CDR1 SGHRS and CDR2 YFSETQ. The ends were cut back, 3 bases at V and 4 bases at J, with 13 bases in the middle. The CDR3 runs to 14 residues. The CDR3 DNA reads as TGCGCCAGCAGCTCAAAGGACAGCCGCTATGGCTACACCTTC. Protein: CASSSKDSRYGYTF.

Written as DNA, the CDR3 is TGTGCCAGCAGCTTATGGGCTAGCGGGGGATCTGGTGAGCAGTTCTTC. Its protein product is CASSLWASGGSGEQFF. The chain couples TRBV7-8 to TRBJ2-1, with 10 bases fitting TRBD2. This CDR3 has 16 amino acids. The V segment lost 2 bases and the J segment 9 bases; nucleotides outside the gene matches: 10. Germline lookup yields CDR1 SGHVS and CDR2 FQNEAQ.

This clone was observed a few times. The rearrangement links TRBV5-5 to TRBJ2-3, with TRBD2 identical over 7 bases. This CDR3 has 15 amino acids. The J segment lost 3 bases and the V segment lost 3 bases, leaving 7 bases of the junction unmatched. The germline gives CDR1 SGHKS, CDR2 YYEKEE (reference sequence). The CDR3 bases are TGTGCCAGCAGCTGGGGGGGTGTGGTGACAGATACGCAGTATTTT. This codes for CASSWGGVVTDTQYF.

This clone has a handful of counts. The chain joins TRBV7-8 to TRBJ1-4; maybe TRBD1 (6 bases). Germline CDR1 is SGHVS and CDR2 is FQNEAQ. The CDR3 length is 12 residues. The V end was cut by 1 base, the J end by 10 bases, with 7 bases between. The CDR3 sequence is CASSLGRGKLFF. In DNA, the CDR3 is TGTGCCAGCAGCTTAGGCAGGGGAAAACTGTTTTTT.

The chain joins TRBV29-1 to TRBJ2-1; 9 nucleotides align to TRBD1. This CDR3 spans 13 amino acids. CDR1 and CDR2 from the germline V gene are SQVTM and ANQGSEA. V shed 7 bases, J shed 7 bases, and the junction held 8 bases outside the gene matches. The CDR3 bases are TGCAGCGCTATGGGACAGGGTGGGAATGAGCAGTTCTTC. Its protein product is CSAMGQGGNEQFF.

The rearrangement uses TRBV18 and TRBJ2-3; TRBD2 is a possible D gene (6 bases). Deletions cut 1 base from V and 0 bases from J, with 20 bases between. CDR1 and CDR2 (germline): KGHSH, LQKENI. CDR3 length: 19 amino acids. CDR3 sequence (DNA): TGTGCCAGCTCACCACTTCTAGCGCGAGCGAGGTTGAGCACAGATACGCAGTATTTT. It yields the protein CASSPLLARARLSTDTQYF.

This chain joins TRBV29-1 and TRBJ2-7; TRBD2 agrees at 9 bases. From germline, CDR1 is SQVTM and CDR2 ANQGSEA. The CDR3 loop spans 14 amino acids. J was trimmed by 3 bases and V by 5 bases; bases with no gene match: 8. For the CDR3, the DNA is TGCAGCGTTCGTCTAGCGGGGAAGATCTACGAGCAGTACTTC. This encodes CSVRLAGKIYEQYF.

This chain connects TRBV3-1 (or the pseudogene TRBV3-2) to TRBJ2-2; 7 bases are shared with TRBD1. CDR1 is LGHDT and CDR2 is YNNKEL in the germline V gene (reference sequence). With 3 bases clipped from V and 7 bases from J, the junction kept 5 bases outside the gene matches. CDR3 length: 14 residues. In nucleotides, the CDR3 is TGTGCCAGCAGCCATAGGGGGCAAGGCGGGGAGCTGTTTTTT. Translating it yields CASSHRGQGGELFF.

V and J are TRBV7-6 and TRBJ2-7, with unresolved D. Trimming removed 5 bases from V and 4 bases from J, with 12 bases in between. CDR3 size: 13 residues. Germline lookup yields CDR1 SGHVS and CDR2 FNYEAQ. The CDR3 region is CASSLHERYEQYF. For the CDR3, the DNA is TGTGCCAGCAGCCTCCACGAGAGATACGAGCAGTACTTC.

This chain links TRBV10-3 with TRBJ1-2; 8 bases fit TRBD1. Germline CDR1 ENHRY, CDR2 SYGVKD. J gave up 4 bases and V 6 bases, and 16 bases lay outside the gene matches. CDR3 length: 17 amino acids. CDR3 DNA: TGTGCCATCAGCGCTCCAGGACAGGGTGAAAGGGGCTATGGCTACACCTTC. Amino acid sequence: CAISAPGQGERGYGYTF.

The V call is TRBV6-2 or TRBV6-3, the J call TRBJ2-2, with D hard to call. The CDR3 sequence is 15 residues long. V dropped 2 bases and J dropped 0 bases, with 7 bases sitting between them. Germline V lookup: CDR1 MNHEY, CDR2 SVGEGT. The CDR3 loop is CASSYVGTNTGELFF. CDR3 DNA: TGTGCCAGCAGTTACGTGGGCACGAACACCGGGGAGCTGTTTTTT.

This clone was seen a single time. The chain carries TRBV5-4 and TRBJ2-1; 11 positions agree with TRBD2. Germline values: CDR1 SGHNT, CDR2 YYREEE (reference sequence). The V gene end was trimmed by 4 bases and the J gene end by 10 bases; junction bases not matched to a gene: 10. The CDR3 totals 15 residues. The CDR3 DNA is TGTGCCAGCAGCCCCGGGACTAGCGGATATCAAGAGCAGTTCTTC. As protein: CASSPGTSGYQEQFF.

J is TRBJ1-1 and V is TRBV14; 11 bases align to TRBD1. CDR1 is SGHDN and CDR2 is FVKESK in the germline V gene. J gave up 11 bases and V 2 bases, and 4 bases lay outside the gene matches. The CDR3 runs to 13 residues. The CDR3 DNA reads TGTGCCAGCAGCCAAACTCGGACAGGGGGCGCTTTCTTT. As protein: CASSQTRTGGAFF.